A single T cell receptor beta chain is shown here with its context. No antigen is known for it. The trim removed 1 base at V and 8 bases at J, leaving 5 bases unmatched. Germline values: CDR1 SEHNR, CDR2 FQNEAQ (reference sequence). The CDR3 contains 14 residues. Diagnosing involved the use of clinical symptoms, serum thyroxine and TRAb, thyroid ultrasound and orbital computed tomography. This entry is derived from a study of T cells in Graves' hyperthyroidism and ophthalmopathy. Study observations and caveats: In blood, most of the thyroid clonotypes expanded above 0.001 were also present.

TCR beta CDR3 sequences were amplified from RNA transcripts. The study used the HTBI primer set for a first-round RT-PCR of the TCR CDR3. MiXCR was run by TCRdb on the multiplex PCR reads, yielding one entry per CDR3 protein. The sample consists of roughly 500,000 distinct CDR3 sequences, roughly 45% of them appearing once. This clonotype originated in an adult woman with Graves' disease, either hyperthyroidism or ophthalmopathy (not recorded which). The V and J genes are TRBV7-9 and TRBJ1-5, with 7 positions matching TRBD1. The sample consisted of peripheral blood or thyroid tissue (not recorded which). DNA for the CDR3: TGTGCCAGCAGCTTAGGAGGGGGCGTAGAGCCCCAGCATTTT. Encoded protein: CASSLGGGVEPQHF.